Sequencing of this T cell receptor beta chain was carried out in a study of beta chain features in type 1 diabetes. Study-wide results and limits: All four CD4+ subsets of Type 1 diabetes patients contained TCRB CDR3s that were moderately but significantly shorter.

Between the trimmed V and J ends, which lost 0 bases and 14 bases, there was a span of 16 bases. The CDR3 loop spans 12 amino acids. Germline-derived CDR1 and CDR2 are GTSNPN and SVGIG (reference sequence). Notes on this clone: Its cognate antigen is unknown.

What was sequenced were expressed TCRB transcripts, since all of the isolated RNA had been reverse transcribed. Measured with immunoSEQ multiplex PCR; TCRdb has only the in-frame clones, and not every one. The repertoire holds some 350,000 clones, with approximately 12% as singletons. This TCR was recovered from a woman aged 18 to 35 with type 1 diabetes. This chain joins TRBV30 and TRBJ2-5; no clear D. The specimen was naive CD4+ T cells from blood. The CDR3 protein is CAWSVDWYRQYF. The CDR3 coding sequence is TGTGCCTGGAGTGTGGATTGGTACAGACAATACTTC.